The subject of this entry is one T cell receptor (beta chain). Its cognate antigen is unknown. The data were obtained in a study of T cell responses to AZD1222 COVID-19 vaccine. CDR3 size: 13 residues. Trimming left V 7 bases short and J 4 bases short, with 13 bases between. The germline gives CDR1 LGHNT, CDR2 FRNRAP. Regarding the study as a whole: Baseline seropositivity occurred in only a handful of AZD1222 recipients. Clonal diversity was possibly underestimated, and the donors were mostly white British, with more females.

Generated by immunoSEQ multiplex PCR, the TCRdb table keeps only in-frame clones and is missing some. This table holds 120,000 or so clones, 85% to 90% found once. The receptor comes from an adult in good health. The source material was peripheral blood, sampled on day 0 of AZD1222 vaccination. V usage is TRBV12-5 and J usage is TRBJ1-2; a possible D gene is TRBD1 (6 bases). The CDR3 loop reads CASAPTGTYGYTF. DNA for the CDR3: TGTGCTAGTGCTCCAACAGGGACCTATGGCTACACCTTC.